One TCR beta chain is described in this entry. What it binds is unknown. Because the CDR3's place on the DNA is in doubt, the DNA is left out and the CDR3 is given as listed by TCRdb. This entry comes from a study of cytomegalovirus exposure and HLA in healthy donors. Findings and caveats of the study: In a later analysis, parvovirus B19, influenza, CMV and Epstein-Barr virus appeared linked to several top co-occurrence clusters. Later analysis indicated greater clonal expansion among HLA-associated TCR beta chains than among equally common other chains.

Germline CDR1 is LGHNA and CDR2 is YSLEER. The CDR3 is 12 residues long, counting both termini. It was with 60 Vbeta and 13 Jbeta primers that the PCR ran. The table came from immunoSEQ multiplex PCR; TCRdb's copy has only in-frame clones and leaves some out. This sample contains under 70,000 clones. This rearrangement joins TRBV4-3 to TRBJ2-7; the table's D call, TRBD2, was not checked against the DNA. The sample comprised PBMCs. The source of this sequence is a female donor in good health and CMV-seropositive. The CDR3 is CASSFGGGAVYF.